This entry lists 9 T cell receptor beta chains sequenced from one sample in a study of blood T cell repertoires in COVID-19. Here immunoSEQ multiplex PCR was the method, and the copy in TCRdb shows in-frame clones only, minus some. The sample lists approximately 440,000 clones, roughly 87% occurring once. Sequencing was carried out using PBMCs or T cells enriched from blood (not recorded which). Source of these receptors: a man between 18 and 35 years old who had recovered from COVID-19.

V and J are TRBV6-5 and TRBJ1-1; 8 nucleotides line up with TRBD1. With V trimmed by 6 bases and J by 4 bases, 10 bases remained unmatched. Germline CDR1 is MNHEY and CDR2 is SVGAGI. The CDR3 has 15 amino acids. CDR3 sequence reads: CASSRVQGGTTEAFF. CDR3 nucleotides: TGTGCCAGCAGCCGGGTACAGGGGGGGACCACTGAAGCTTTCTTT.

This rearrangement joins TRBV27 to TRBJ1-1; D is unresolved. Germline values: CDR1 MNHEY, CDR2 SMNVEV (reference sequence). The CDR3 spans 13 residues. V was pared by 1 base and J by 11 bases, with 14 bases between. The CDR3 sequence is CASSLFGETTAFF. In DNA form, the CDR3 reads TGTGCCAGCAGTTTATTCGGGGAAACAACGGCTTTCTTT.

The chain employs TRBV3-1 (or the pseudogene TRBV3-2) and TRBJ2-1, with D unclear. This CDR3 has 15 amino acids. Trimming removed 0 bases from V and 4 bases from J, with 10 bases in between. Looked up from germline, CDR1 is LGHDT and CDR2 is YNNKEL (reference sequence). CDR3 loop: CASSQDFRQYNEQFF. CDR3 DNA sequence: TGTGCCAGCAGCCAAGATTTCAGACAATACAATGAGCAGTTCTTC.

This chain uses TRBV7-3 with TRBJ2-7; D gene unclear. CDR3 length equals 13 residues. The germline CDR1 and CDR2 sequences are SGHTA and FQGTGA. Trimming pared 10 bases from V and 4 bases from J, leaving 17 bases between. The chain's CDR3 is CATRRERRYEQYF. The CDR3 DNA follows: TGTGCCACCCGACGAGAGCGACGGTACGAGCAGTACTTC.

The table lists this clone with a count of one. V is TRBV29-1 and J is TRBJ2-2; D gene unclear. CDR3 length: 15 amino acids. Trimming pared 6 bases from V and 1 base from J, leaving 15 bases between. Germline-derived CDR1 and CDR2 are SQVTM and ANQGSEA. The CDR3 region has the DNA TGCAGCGTGAGACGTACAGATGGGAACACCGGGGAGCTGTTTTTT. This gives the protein CSVRRTDGNTGELFF.

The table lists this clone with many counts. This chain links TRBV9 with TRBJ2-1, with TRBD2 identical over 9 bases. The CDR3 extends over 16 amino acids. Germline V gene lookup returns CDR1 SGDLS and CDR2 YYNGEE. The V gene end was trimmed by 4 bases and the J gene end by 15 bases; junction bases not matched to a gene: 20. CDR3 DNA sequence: TGTGCCAGCAGCCCAATGTCCCTAGCGGGGCCAACGGCCGCGTTCTTC. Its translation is CASSPMSLAGPTAAFF.

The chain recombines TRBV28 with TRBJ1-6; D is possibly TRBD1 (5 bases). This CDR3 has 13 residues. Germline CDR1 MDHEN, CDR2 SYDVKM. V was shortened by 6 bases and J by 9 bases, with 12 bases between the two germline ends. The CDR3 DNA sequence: TGTGCCAGCAGAACCCTGACAGTTTCACCCCTCCACTTT. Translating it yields CASRTLTVSPLHF.

The CDR3 sequence: CASSAGGNQPQHF. The CDR3 region has the DNA TGCGCCAGCAGTGCCGGGGGCAATCAGCCCCAGCATTTT. V and J are TRBV10-1 and TRBJ1-5; D is unclear. CDR1 and CDR2 (germline): WNHNN, SYGVQD (reference sequence). Trimming shortened V by 4 bases and J by 2 bases, and 6 bases separated the two germline ends. This CDR3 comprises 13 residues.

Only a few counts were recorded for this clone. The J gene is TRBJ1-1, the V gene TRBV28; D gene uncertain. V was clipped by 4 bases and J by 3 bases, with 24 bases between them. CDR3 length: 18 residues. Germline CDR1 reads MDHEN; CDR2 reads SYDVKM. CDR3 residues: CASSSISGQLTRDTEAFF. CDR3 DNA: TGTGCCAGCAGTTCCATAAGTGGGCAACTGACGAGGGACACTGAAGCTTTCTTT.